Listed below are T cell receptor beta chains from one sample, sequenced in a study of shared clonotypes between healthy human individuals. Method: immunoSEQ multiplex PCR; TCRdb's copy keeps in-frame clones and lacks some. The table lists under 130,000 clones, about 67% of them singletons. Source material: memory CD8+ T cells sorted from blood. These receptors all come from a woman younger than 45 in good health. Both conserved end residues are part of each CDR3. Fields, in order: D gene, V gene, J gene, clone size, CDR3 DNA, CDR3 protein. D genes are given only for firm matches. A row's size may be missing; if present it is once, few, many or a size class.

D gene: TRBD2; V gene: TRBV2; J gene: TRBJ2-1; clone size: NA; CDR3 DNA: TGTGCCAGCAGTGAAGGGCTAGCGGGTCTCCGGGGTGAGCAGTTCTTC; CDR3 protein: CASSEGLAGLRGEQFF
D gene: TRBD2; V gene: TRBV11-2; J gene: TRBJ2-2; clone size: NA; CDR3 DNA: TGTGCCAGCAGCCCAGAGCTAGCGGGAGCCGGGGAGCTGTTTTTT; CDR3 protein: CASSPELAGAGELFF
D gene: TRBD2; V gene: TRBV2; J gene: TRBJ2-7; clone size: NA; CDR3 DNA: TGTGCCAGCACGGGGACTAGCGGCGGCCTAGGCGAGCAGTACTTC; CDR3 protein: CASTGTSGGLGEQYF
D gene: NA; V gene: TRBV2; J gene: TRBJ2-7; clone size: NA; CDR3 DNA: TGTGCCAGCCAGGGATGGATCCACGAGCAGTACTTC; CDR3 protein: CASQGWIHEQYF
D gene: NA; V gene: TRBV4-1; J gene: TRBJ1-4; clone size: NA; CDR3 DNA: TGCGCCAGCAGCCCCCAGGGGTGGAGGAGTGAAAAACTGTTTTTT; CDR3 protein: CASSPQGWRSEKLFF
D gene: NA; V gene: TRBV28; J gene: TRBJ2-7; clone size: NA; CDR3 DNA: TGTGCCAGCAGTTTTCCCGGGACCACGACATCCGGCGAGCAGTACTTC; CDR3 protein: CASSFPGTTTSGEQYF
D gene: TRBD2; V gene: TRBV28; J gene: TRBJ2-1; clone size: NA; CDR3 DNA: TGTGCCGGAAGCACCGGTACTAGCGGGAGCTATGATGAGCAGTTCTTC; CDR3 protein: CAGSTGTSGSYDEQFF
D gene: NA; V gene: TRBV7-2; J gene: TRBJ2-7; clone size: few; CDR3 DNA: TGTGCCAGCAGCTTATTTCGGACTGACCCCTACGAGCAGTACTTC; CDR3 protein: CASSLFRTDPYEQYF
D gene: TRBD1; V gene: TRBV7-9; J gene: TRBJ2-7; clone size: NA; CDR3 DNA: TGTGCCAGCAGCGCCCGGGACAGGGTCTACGAGCAGTACTTC; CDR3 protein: CASSARDRVYEQYF
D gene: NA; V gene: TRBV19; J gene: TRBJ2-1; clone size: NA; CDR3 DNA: TGTGCCAGTAGTATCCCCCTCTCCACGCGAGGTGAGCAGTTCTTC; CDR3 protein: CASSIPLSTRGEQFF
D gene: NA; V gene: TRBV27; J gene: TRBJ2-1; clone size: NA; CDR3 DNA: TGTGCCAGCAGTTTAGATGTGTCTCATCTAAGCTACAATGAGCAGTTCTTC; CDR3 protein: CASSLDVSHLSYNEQFF
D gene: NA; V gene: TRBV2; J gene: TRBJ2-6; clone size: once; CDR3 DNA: TGTGCCAGCACCAGCTCTGGGGCCAACGTCCTGACTTTC; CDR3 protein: CASTSSGANVLTF
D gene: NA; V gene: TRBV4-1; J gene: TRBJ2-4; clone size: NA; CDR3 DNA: TGCGCCAGCAGCCAAGACAGGGGAGCCAACATTCAGTACTTC; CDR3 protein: CASSQDRGANIQYF
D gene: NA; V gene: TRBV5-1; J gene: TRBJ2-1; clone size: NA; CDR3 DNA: TGCGCCAGCAGCATGGACAGCAGCTCCTACAATGAGCAGTTCTTC; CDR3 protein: CASSMDSSSYNEQFF
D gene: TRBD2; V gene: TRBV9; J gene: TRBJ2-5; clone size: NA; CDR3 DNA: TGTGCCAGCAGCGGGAGACTAGCGGGCTCTCAAGAGACCCAGTACTTC; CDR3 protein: CASSGRLAGSQETQYF
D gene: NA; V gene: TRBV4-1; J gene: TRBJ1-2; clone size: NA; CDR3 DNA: TGCGCCAGCAGCCAAGATTTACGGGGGGCCCTTAACTATGGCTACACCTTC; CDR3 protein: CASSQDLRGALNYGYTF
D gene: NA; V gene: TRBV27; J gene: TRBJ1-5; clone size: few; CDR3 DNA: TGTGCCAGCAGTTTAAGTACAGGCGTCTGGGGGCCCCAGCATTTT; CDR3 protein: CASSLSTGVWGPQHF
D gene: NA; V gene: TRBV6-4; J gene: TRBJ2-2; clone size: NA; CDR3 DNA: TGTGCCAGCAGTGATGACGACACCGGGGAGCTGTTTTTT; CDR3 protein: CASSDDDTGELFF
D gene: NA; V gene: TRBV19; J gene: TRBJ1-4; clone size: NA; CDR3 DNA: TGTGCCAGTAGTCGGGGTGTGAACGCCGGTGAAAAACTGTTTTTT; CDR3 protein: CASSRGVNAGEKLFF
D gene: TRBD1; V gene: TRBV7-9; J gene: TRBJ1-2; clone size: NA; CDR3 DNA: TGTGCCAGCAGCCCGCACAGGGGGCCCATCTATGGCTACACCTTC; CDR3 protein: CASSPHRGPIYGYTF
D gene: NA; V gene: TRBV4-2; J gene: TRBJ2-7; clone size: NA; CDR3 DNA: TGTGCCAGCAGCCAAGAGGCGGACTTCCCCAGAGACGAGCAGTACTTC; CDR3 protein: CASSQEADFPRDEQYF
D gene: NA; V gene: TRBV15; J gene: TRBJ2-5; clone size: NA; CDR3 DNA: TGTGCCACCAGCAGAACCGGGGGGCGAAGCCAAGAGACCCAGTACTTC; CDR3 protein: CATSRTGGRSQETQYF
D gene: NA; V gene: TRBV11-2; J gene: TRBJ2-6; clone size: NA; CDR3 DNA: TGTGCCAGCAGCTTAAGGTTTTTGAGGTCTGGGGCCAACGTCCTGACTTTC; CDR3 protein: CASSLRFLRSGANVLTF
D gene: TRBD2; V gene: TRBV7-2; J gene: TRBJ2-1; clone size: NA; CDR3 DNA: TGTGCCAGCAGCCCAGCCGTGACTAGCGGGAGTTTCAATGAGCAGTTCTTC; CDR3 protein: CASSPAVTSGSFNEQFF
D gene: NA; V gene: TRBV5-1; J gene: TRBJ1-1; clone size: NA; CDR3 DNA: TGCGCCAGCAGCTCGCTACACTATCGGACGTTCTCTCGCTGGGGATACACTGAAGCTTTCTTT; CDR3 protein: CASSSLHYRTFSRWGYTEAFF
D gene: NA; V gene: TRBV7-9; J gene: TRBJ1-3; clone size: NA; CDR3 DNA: TGTGCCAGCAGCTCTGAACGACAGAGTGGAAACACCATATATTTT; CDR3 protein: CASSSERQSGNTIYF
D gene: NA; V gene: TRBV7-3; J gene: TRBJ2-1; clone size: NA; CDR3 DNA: TGTGCCAGCAGCCCACAGAGGGACTCCTACAATGAGCAGTTCTTC; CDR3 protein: CASSPQRDSYNEQFF
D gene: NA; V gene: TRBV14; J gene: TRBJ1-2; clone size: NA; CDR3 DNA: TGTGCCAGCAGCCAAAGCAAAAACTATGGCTACACCTTC; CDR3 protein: CASSQSKNYGYTF
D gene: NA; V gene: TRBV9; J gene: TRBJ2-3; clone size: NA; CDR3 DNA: TGTGCCAGCAGCCTGGGACAATCTAGCACAGATACGCAGTATTTT; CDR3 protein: CASSLGQSSTDTQYF